A single sample gave rise to the 6 T cell receptor beta chains below, sequenced in a study of blood T cells in healthy people across ages. A sample-barcoded 5' primer and a J-beta primer mix were used in a second PCR of roughly 6 to 12 cycles. One entry per CDR3 protein, called by TCRdb with MiXCR from the 5' RACE reads. The sample has over a million distinct CDR3 sequences, around 45% seen once; the top ten hold approximately 17%. The source material was blood. Receptors originate from a woman aged 55-75 years in good health.

The chain couples TRBV12-3 or TRBV12-4 to TRBJ2-1, with 9 positions matching TRBD2. V gave up 8 bases and J gave up 0 bases; unmatched junction bases: 5. The CDR3 length is 15 residues. In DNA, the CDR3 is TGTGCCAGCGCCGAACTAGCGGGCTCCTACAATGAGCAGTTCTTC. Translation gives CASAELAGSYNEQFF.

The chain is built from TRBV4-2 and TRBJ2-3; 10 bases are a match to TRBD2. Germline V gene sequence: CDR1 LGHNA, CDR2 YNFKEQ. Losses at the gene ends were 0 bases for V and 4 bases for J; bases not matched to a gene: 10. The CDR3 has 18 amino acids. The CDR3 is CASSQEWSGRAGADTQYF. CDR3 in DNA: TGTGCCAGCAGCCAAGAGTGGAGCGGGAGGGCCGGTGCAGATACGCAGTATTTT.

The chain employs TRBV9 and TRBJ2-3; D gene unclear. Per the germline V gene, CDR1 is SGDLS and CDR2 is YYNGEE. The V end lost 4 bases, the J end lost 3 bases, and 15 bases lay between the germline ends. The CDR3 runs to 15 residues. The CDR3 DNA sequence: TGTGCCAGCAGCTTCCGAAACTCGCGTACAGATACGCAGTATTTT. Its protein is CASSFRNSRTDTQYF.

The J gene is TRBJ2-3, the V gene TRBV6-1; perhaps TRBD1 as D (6 bases). The V gene lost 5 bases and the J gene lost 10 bases, with 13 bases spanning the gap. The CDR3 contains 12 residues. The germline V gene has CDR1 MNHNS and CDR2 SASEGT. The DNA of the CDR3 is TGTGCCAGCAGTTCCAGGGGTGAGTCGCAGTATTTT. Translation: CASSSRGESQYF.

The rearrangement joins TRBV9 to TRBJ1-2; D ambiguous. Germline CDR1 is SGDLS and CDR2 is YYNGEE. CDR3 size: 14 residues. Trimming stripped 3 bases from V and 2 bases from J, with 11 bases between. CDR3 in DNA: TGTGCCAGCAGCGCCTTCGGTGGAAACTATGGCTACACCTTC. Translation: CASSAFGGNYGYTF.

This chain links TRBV7-9 with TRBJ2-1, with a weak D call TRBD2 (6 bases). The CDR3 spans 17 residues. Trimming stripped 5 bases from V and 7 bases from J, with 24 bases between. Germline V CDR1 and CDR2: SEHNR, FQNEAQ (reference sequence). DNA of the CDR3: TGTGCCAGCAGCGTTACCGGGACCCCGCTGGAGGGTAATGAGCAGTTCTTC. It is translated as CASSVTGTPLEGNEQFF.